This is a list of T cell receptor beta chains from one sample in a study of technical replicates of blood from a handful of donors. Assay used: immunoSEQ multiplex PCR; TCRdb lists only in-frame clones, some missing. The sample includes fewer than 95,000 clones, 94% of them seen just once. The material sequenced was T cells isolated from PBMCs. The receptors shown here come from a human donor in good health. The CDR3 runs from the conserved cysteine through the conserved F or W. The D gene is left open where the match is weak. Expanded clones are given a class, and other clones once, few, many or no size at all.

clone_size	v_call	j_call	d_call	cdr3_aa	cdr3_nt
-	TRBV10-3	TRBJ1-3	-	CAIAAYGNTIYF	TGTGCCATCGCGGCTTATGGAAACACCATATATTTT
-	TRBV5-6	TRBJ2-5	TRBD1	CASSLVTGGETQYF	TGTGCCAGCAGCTTGGTTACAGGGGGGGAGACCCAGTACTTC
-	TRBV11-2	TRBJ2-7	-	CASSLVGRVSSYEQYF	TGTGCCAGCAGCTTAGTGGGCAGGGTGTCCTCCTACGAGCAGTACTTC
-	TRBV2	TRBJ1-2	TRBD1	CASSDRQGVSYGYTF	TGTGCCAGCAGCGATCGACAGGGAGTATCCTATGGCTACACCTTC
-	TRBV14	TRBJ2-7	-	CASSLGQGGYEQYF	TGTGCCAGCAGCCTGGGGCAGGGAGGATACGAGCAGTACTTC
-	TRBV7-9	TRBJ2-1	-	CASSSLTGFRDEQFF	TGTGCCAGCAGCTCCCTAACAGGGTTCAGGGATGAGCAGTTCTTC
-	TRBV5-1	TRBJ1-5	TRBD1	CASSPGTDDQPQHF	TGCGCCAGCAGCCCCGGGACAGACGATCAGCCCCAGCATTTT
-	TRBV19	TRBJ2-7	TRBD1	CASSKGASYEQYF	TGTGCCAGTAGTAAGGGGGCATCCTACGAGCAGTACTTC
-	TRBV19	TRBJ2-3	-	CASNRQMSTDTQYF	TGTGCCAGTAATCGACAGATGTCCACAGATACGCAGTATTTT
-	TRBV5-1	TRBJ2-1	-	CASGTSGTPSYNEQFF	TGCGCCAGCGGGACCAGCGGGACACCATCCTACAATGAGCAGTTCTTC
-	TRBV4-1	TRBJ1-5	TRBD1	CASSQKGGQGPQPQHF	TGCGCCAGCAGCCAGAAAGGGGGACAGGGGCCTCAGCCCCAGCATTTT
once	TRBV7-9	TRBJ1-6	-	CASSLRQDSPLHF	TGTGCCAGCAGCTTACGACAAGATTCACCCCTCCACTTT
-	TRBV4-2	TRBJ2-7	-	CASSTTNYEQYF	TGTGCCAGCAGCACGACTAACTACGAGCAGTACTTC
few	TRBV19	TRBJ1-3	TRBD1	CASRGTGGNTIYF	TGTGCCAGTAGGGGGACAGGTGGAAACACCATATATTTT
-	TRBV6-6	TRBJ2-7	-	CASRGVHEQYF	TGTGCCAGCAGAGGGGTCCACGAGCAGTACTTC
-	TRBV28	TRBJ1-2	TRBD1	CASSADRDSNYGYTF	TGTGCCAGCAGTGCCGACAGGGACAGCAACTATGGCTACACCTTC
-	TRBV13	TRBJ2-1	TRBD2	CASSFYMQRGDYNEQFF	TGTGCCAGCAGCTTTTATATGCAGCGGGGGGACTACAATGAGCAGTTCTTC
-	TRBV12-5	TRBJ2-1	-	CASGFPASKSSYNEQFF	TGTGCTAGTGGTTTTCCTGCTAGCAAGAGCTCCTACAATGAGCAGTTCTTC
-	TRBV2	TRBJ2-1	TRBD1	CASAVTGAYNEQFF	TGTGCCAGCGCAGTAACAGGGGCCTACAATGAGCAGTTCTTC
-	TRBV4-1	TRBJ1-1	TRBD1	CASSRGTGGIIWNTEAFF	TGCGCCAGCAGCCGAGGGACAGGGGGCATCATCTGGAACACTGAAGCTTTCTTT
-	TRBV9	TRBJ1-3	-	CASSSGGRAGNTIYF	TGTGCCAGCAGCTCTGGGGGGAGGGCTGGAAACACCATATATTTT
-	TRBV11-2	TRBJ2-7	-	CASSLTPRGEQYF	TGTGCCAGCAGCTTAACGCCACGGGGCGAGCAGTACTTC
-	TRBV7-9	TRBJ1-4	-	CASSFSNEKLFF	TGTGCCAGCAGCTTTAGTAATGAAAAACTGTTTTTT
-	TRBV6-5	TRBJ2-5	-	CASGASTETQYF	TGTGCCAGCGGAGCTAGCACCGAGACCCAGTACTTC
-	TRBV11-3	TRBJ2-1	TRBD2	CASSLAASGYHGEQFF	TGTGCCAGCAGCTTAGCGGCTAGCGGGTATCACGGGGAGCAGTTCTTC
-	TRBV7-9	TRBJ2-1	TRBD2	CAIRTSGPDYNEQFF	TGTGCCATCCGGACTAGCGGGCCAGATTACAATGAGCAGTTCTTC
-	TRBV6-1	TRBJ2-7	-	CASSPRDSYEQYF	TGTGCCAGCAGTCCGCGAGACAGCTACGAGCAGTACTTC
-	TRBV6-5	TRBJ2-1	TRBD1	CASSYSIGTGANEQFF	TGTGCCAGCAGTTACTCGATAGGGACAGGGGCCAATGAGCAGTTCTTC
once	TRBV5-1	TRBJ2-5	-	CASSWGYGWQQETQYF	TGCGCCAGCAGCTGGGGCTACGGATGGCAACAAGAGACCCAGTACTTC
once	TRBV10-3	TRBJ1-6	TRBD1	CAISETGQGFSPLHF	TGTGCCATCAGTGAGACCGGACAGGGATTCTCACCCCTCCACTTT
medium-sized	TRBV28	TRBJ2-7	TRBD1	CASRYYGTGSGEQYF	TGTGCCAGCAGGTACTATGGGACAGGGTCGGGCGAGCAGTACTTC
-	TRBV12-5	TRBJ2-1	-	CASGNVVREQFF	TGTGCTAGTGGTAACGTAGTGCGGGAGCAGTTCTTC
-	TRBV29-1	TRBJ2-5	TRBD1	CSAETGEETQYF	TGCAGCGCCGAGACAGGGGAAGAGACCCAGTACTTC
-	TRBV4-1	TRBJ1-2	TRBD1	CASSQLKLRGDRFPYTF	TGCGCCAGCAGCCAGCTTAAACTGAGAGGGGACAGGTTTCCGTACACCTTC
once	TRBV5-1	TRBJ2-1	TRBD1	CASRSQQGAEQFF	TGCGCCAGCCGGTCCCAACAGGGGGCTGAGCAGTTCTTC
-	TRBV5-4	TRBJ2-1	-	CASTLDSSYNEQFF	TGTGCCAGCACCCTCGACAGCTCCTACAATGAGCAGTTCTTC
-	TRBV2	TRBJ2-5	TRBD2	CASITSGGKQETQYF	TGTGCCAGCATAACTAGCGGGGGAAAGCAAGAGACCCAGTACTTC
-	TRBV15	TRBJ1-5	TRBD1	CATSRDAVRGRMPQHF	TGTGCCACCAGCAGAGACGCAGTGAGGGGGCGCATGCCCCAGCATTTT
-	TRBV14	TRBJ2-5	-	CASSQLGGRETQYF	TGTGCCAGCAGCCAATTGGGGGGGCGAGAGACCCAGTACTTC
-	TRBV2	TRBJ2-1	-	CASSSSAGEFF	TGTGCCAGCAGTTCTAGCGCTGGGGAGTTCTTC
-	TRBV6-5	TRBJ2-2	TRBD2	CASSQSGGDTGELFF	TGTGCCAGCAGCCAAAGCGGGGGGGATACCGGGGAGCTGTTTTTT
-	TRBV4-1	TRBJ1-2	-	CASSPQARVDNYGYTF	TGCGCCAGCAGCCCCCAGGCCAGGGTGGATAACTATGGCTACACCTTC
-	TRBV27	TRBJ2-7	TRBD1	CASSETGIYEQYF	TGTGCCAGCAGTGAGACAGGGATCTACGAGCAGTACTTC
-	TRBV15	TRBJ2-3	TRBD2	CATSRALSSGRPSTDTQYF	TGTGCCACCAGCAGAGCATTGTCTAGCGGGAGGCCGAGCACAGATACGCAGTATTTT
-	TRBV7-6	TRBJ2-1	TRBD2	CASSLGALAEPPLEFNEQFF	TGTGCCAGCAGCTTAGGGGCCCTAGCGGAACCCCCCCTCGAGTTTAATGAGCAGTTCTTC
-	TRBV6-1	TRBJ1-2	-	CASSVRGDNYGYTF	TGTGCCAGCAGTGTGCGGGGGGATAACTATGGCTACACCTTC
-	TRBV5-4	TRBJ1-2	TRBD1	CASSWTGYYGYTF	TGTGCCAGCAGCTGGACAGGGTACTATGGCTACACCTTC